The rows below give T cell receptor beta chains drawn from one sample of a study of cytomegalovirus exposure and HLA in healthy donors. Assay used: immunoSEQ multiplex PCR; TCRdb lists only in-frame clones, some missing. This repertoire shows under 170,000 clones, around 75% found once; its top ten account for approximately 3.7%. The sequencing input was PBMCs. The receptor source for this set is a human donor in good health. Each CDR3 is given without its conserved first and last residue. D genes are given only for firm matches.

v_call d_call cdr3_aa
TRBV6-5 NA ASSELAGHQPQH
TRBV29-1 TRBD1 SAPGQIDEQF
TRBV10-3 NA AISESIGNTGELF
TRBV2 NA ASYLQLYQETQY
TRBV18 TRBD1 ASSPGQGVDTQY
TRBV7-6 TRBD1 ASSPQGDGYT
TRBV7-3 NA ASSLMGIGGNGELF
TRBV6-5 TRBD1 ASSFGTGLYNEQF
TRBV19 TRBD1 ASSPQGNQPQH
TRBV5-1 TRBD1 ASSLEGRQGRFGGYT
TRBV28 NA ASSLSAGNQPQH
TRBV7-2 NA ASSLTGIPEQY
TRBV29-1 NA SVEDMRGNTEAF
TRBV19 NA ASRVQGNTEAF
TRBV9 NA ASSTGSFNNQPQH
TRBV28 NA ASSPGVRISFSGANVLT
TRBV7-9 NA ASSVDTYNEQF
TRBV7-3 TRBD2 ASSLTSGSGDEQF
TRBV11-3 TRBD2 ASSLDLAGGSNEQF
TRBV30 NA AWSGNSFSGNTIY